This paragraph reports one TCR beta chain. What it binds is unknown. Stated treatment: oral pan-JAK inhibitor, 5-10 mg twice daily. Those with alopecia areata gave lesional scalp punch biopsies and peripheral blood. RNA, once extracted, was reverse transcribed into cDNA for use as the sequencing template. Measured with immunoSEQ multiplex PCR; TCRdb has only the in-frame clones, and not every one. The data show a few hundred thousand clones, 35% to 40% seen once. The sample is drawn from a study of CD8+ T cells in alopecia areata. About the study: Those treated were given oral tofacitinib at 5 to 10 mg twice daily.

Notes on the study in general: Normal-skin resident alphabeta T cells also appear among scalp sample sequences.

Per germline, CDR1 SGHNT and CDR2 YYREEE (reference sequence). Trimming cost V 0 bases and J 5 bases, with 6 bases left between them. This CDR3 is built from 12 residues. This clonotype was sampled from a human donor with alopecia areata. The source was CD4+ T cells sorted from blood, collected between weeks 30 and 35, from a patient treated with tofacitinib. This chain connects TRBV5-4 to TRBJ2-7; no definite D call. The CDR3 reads CASSLGQNEQYF. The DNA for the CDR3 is TGTGCCAGCAGCTTGGGGCAGAACGAGCAGTACTTC.